This T cell receptor beta chain originates from a study of blood T cell repertoires in COVID-19. Study details: The samples span acute and convalescent COVID-19 from the United States, Italy and Spain. T cells, B-cell-depleted T cells, or PBMCs provided the cDNA or gDNA that served as material.

This CDR3 is built from 21 residues. V shed 2 bases, J shed 6 bases, and the junction held 27 bases outside the gene matches. Germline V lookup: CDR1 SGDLS, CDR2 YYNGEE. Original data processing: Using reference gene primer amplification, nucleated cell counts were estimated. TCRdb's copy holds only in-frame clones and misses some; the assay was immunoSEQ multiplex PCR. That table gives V, J and clone size, and the DNA gave D and trimming. The sample contains 120,000 or so clones, just under 80% of which appear only once. The gene calls are TRBV9 and TRBJ1-2; 8 bases are shared with TRBD1. The sample taken for sequencing was peripheral blood. This clonotype was sampled from a human donor in a cohort sampled during active COVID-19. Here the CDR3 reads CASSVRDKGVTLWGQEDGYTF. The DNA of the CDR3 is TGTGCCAGCAGCGTCCGGGACAAGGGAGTAACATTGTGGGGACAGGAGGATGGCTACACCTTC.